This T cell receptor beta chain was identified during a study of cytotoxic CD8 clonotypes in ibrutinib-treated CLL. Study overall: Response samples followed a median around 11 months of treatment, range 6 to 36.

Some clones are missing from TCRdb's copy, which holds only in-frame ones; the method was immunoSEQ multiplex PCR. The sample holds about 140,000 clones; roughly 90% are singletons and the top ten take 10% to 11%. This CDR3 has 16 residues. Germline-derived CDR1 and CDR2 are SGHAT and FQNNGV. The V gene end was trimmed by 6 bases and the J gene end by 7 bases; junction bases not matched to a gene: 13. The sample here was PBMCs, taken after 12 months of ibrutinib treatment. This receptor was taken from a human donor with chronic lymphocytic leukemia. The gene calls are TRBV11-2 and TRBJ2-7, with TRBD1 identical over 12 bases. The CDR3 region is CASSFLPGQGAEEQYF. The CDR3 DNA sequence: TGTGCCAGCAGTTTTCTCCCGGGACAGGGGGCGGAGGAGCAGTACTTC.